A selection of T cell receptor beta chains follows, all from one sample in a study of cytomegalovirus exposure and HLA in healthy donors. Measured with immunoSEQ multiplex PCR; TCRdb has only the in-frame clones, and not every one. The sample shows 100,000 or so clones, 70% of them seen only once. The specimen sequenced was PBMCs. These receptor sequences come from a man aged 40-49 years in good health and CMV-seropositive. The CDR3 runs from the conserved cysteine through the conserved F or W. A D gene is named only where the DNA matches it firmly. Expanded clones get a size class; other rows say once, few or many, or leave the size out.

length: 14
V: TRBV5-6
size: medium-sized
J: TRBJ1-1
D: TRBD1
DNA: TGTGCCAGCAGTTCTGACAGGGGGCAATCCTCAGCTTTCTTT
CDR3: CASSSDRGQSSAFF

length: 14
V: TRBV25-1
size: NA
J: TRBJ1-2
D: TRBD1
DNA: TGTGCCAGCAGTGGGCTGACAGGGCACTATGGCTACACCTTC
CDR3: CASSGLTGHYGYTF

length: 17
V: TRBV11-2
size: NA
J: TRBJ2-1
D: TRBD2
DNA: TGTGCCAGCAGCTTACGGACTAGCGGGAACTTCTACAATGAGCAGTTCTTC
CDR3: CASSLRTSGNFYNEQFF

length: 13
V: TRBV4-3
size: NA
J: TRBJ1-1
D: NA
DNA: TGCGCCAGCAGCCAAGCACAGAACACTGAAGCTTTCTTT
CDR3: CASSQAQNTEAFF

length: 15
V: TRBV15
size: NA
J: TRBJ1-2
D: TRBD1
DNA: TGTGCCACCAGCAGGGGGGGACAGCTTAACTATGGCTACACCTTC
CDR3: CATSRGGQLNYGYTF

length: 13
V: TRBV4-3
size: NA
J: TRBJ2-5
D: NA
DNA: TGCGCCAGCAGCCAAGATATCCGGGGGACCCAGTACTTC
CDR3: CASSQDIRGTQYF

length: 16
V: TRBV4-1
size: NA
J: TRBJ2-3
D: NA
DNA: TGCGCCAGCAGCCAAAACTATAGGGGAGGAGATAATACGCAGTATTTT
CDR3: CASSQNYRGGDNTQYF

length: 14
V: TRBV5-1
size: NA
J: TRBJ1-1
D: NA
DNA: TGCGCCAGCAGCTGGAATCCGGGGAACACTGAAGCTTTCTTT
CDR3: CASSWNPGNTEAFF

length: 15
V: TRBV5-4
size: NA
J: TRBJ1-5
D: NA
DNA: TGTGCCAGCAGCTTGGGCCCCGCGGCTAATCAGCCCCAGCATTTT
CDR3: CASSLGPAANQPQHF

length: 13
V: TRBV5-1
size: few
J: TRBJ1-2
D: NA
DNA: TGCGCCAGCAGCTTGGGAGGGGGCTATGGCTACACCTTC
CDR3: CASSLGGGYGYTF

length: 15
V: TRBV5-1
size: NA
J: TRBJ2-3
D: TRBD2
DNA: TGCGCCAGCAGCCTAAGGACTAGCGGCACAGATACGCAGTATTTT
CDR3: CASSLRTSGTDTQYF

length: 14
V: TRBV27
size: NA
J: TRBJ1-3
D: NA
DNA: TGTGCCAGCAGACAGGAGAGCTCTGGAAACACCATATATTTT
CDR3: CASRQESSGNTIYF

length: 14
V: TRBV10-2
size: NA
J: TRBJ2-3
D: NA
DNA: TGCGCCAGCAGTGTGGGCGGGGTCACAGATACGCAGTATTTT
CDR3: CASSVGGVTDTQYF

length: 13
V: TRBV30
size: NA
J: TRBJ1-2
D: TRBD1
DNA: TGTGCCTGGAGTCGACAGGGAACGGATGGCTACACCTTC
CDR3: CAWSRQGTDGYTF

length: 13
V: TRBV16
size: few
J: TRBJ1-2
D: TRBD1
DNA: TGTGCCAGCAGCCCGGGGACAGGGTATGGCTACACCTTC
CDR3: CASSPGTGYGYTF

length: 19
V: TRBV4-3
size: NA
J: TRBJ2-3
D: TRBD2
DNA: TGCGCCAGCAGCCAAGAGCGGGCGGGAGGGCCATTTTTCGAGGATACGCAGTATTTT
CDR3: CASSQERAGGPFFEDTQYF

length: 16
V: TRBV2
size: once
J: TRBJ2-2
D: NA
DNA: TGTGCCAGCAGTTCTTGGCGGGTTACGAACACCGGGGAGCTGTTTTTT
CDR3: CASSSWRVTNTGELFF

length: 15
V: TRBV9
size: NA
J: TRBJ2-1
D: TRBD1
DNA: TGTGCCAGCAGCCAGGGACAGGGGGCGGGCAATGAGCAGTTCTTC
CDR3: CASSQGQGAGNEQFF

length: 18
V: TRBV4-2
size: NA
J: TRBJ2-6
D: TRBD2
DNA: TGTGCCAGCAGCCAAGGCGGTAGGACTAGTACTGGGGCCAACGTCCTGACTTTC
CDR3: CASSQGGRTSTGANVLTF

length: 14
V: TRBV7-3
size: NA
J: TRBJ2-2
D: NA
DNA: TGTGCCAGCAGCAAAAATAGTGGCACCGGGGAGCTGTTTTTT
CDR3: CASSKNSGTGELFF

length: 14
V: TRBV15
size: NA
J: TRBJ1-1
D: NA
DNA: TGTGCCACCAGCAAGGAGGGAAGGGACACTGAAGCTTTCTTT
CDR3: CATSKEGRDTEAFF

length: 14
V: TRBV10-3
size: NA
J: TRBJ1-2
D: NA
DNA: TGTGCCATCAGTGATCTGTCAGGGATCTATGGCTACACCTTC
CDR3: CAISDLSGIYGYTF

length: 13
V: TRBV5-1
size: NA
J: TRBJ2-7
D: NA
DNA: TGCGCCAGCAGCTTGGATGTATTGTACGAGCAGTACTTC
CDR3: CASSLDVLYEQYF

length: 14
V: TRBV11-2
size: NA
J: TRBJ2-3
D: TRBD2
DNA: TGTGCCAGCAGCTTAACGGGAGGGGCAGATACGCAGTATTTT
CDR3: CASSLTGGADTQYF

length: 16
V: TRBV5-1
size: few
J: TRBJ2-1
D: TRBD2
DNA: TGCGCCAGCAGCCCGTTCGGGACTAGCTTGGTTGGTGAGCAGTTCTTC
CDR3: CASSPFGTSLVGEQFF

length: 14
V: TRBV9
size: NA
J: TRBJ2-3
D: TRBD2
DNA: TGTGCCAGCAGCGTGCGGGGGGTCACAGATACGCAGTATTTT
CDR3: CASSVRGVTDTQYF

length: 16
V: TRBV15
size: NA
J: TRBJ2-3
D: NA
DNA: TGTGCCACCAGCAGAGGGCTTTGGGACTCGGAAGATACGCAGTATTTT
CDR3: CATSRGLWDSEDTQYF

length: 15
V: TRBV18
size: NA
J: TRBJ2-7
D: NA
DNA: TGTGCCAGCTCACCAATGACCCGGGGTTTAGACGAGCAGTACTTC
CDR3: CASSPMTRGLDEQYF

length: 18
V: TRBV5-4
size: NA
J: TRBJ1-3
D: TRBD1
DNA: TGTGCCAGCAGCTCTCACTTGGGACAGGGCAGGTCTGGAAACACCATATATTTT
CDR3: CASSSHLGQGRSGNTIYF

length: 12
V: TRBV7-9
size: once
J: TRBJ2-7
D: NA
DNA: TGTGCCAGCAGCTTAGGGGCAGACGAGCAGTACTTC
CDR3: CASSLGADEQYF

length: 17
V: TRBV7-2
size: NA
J: TRBJ2-2
D: NA
DNA: TGTGCCAGCAGCTTAGGGACAGGGAGGGGTAGGACCGGGGAGCTGTTTTTT
CDR3: CASSLGTGRGRTGELFF

length: 15
V: TRBV2
size: few
J: TRBJ2-5
D: NA
DNA: TGTGCCAGCAGGTCCGGGACTTCACTCTCGGAGACCCAGTACTTC
CDR3: CASRSGTSLSETQYF

length: 13
V: TRBV9
size: NA
J: TRBJ1-1
D: NA
DNA: TGTGCCAGCAGCGTCGGTATAAACACTGAAGCTTTCTTT
CDR3: CASSVGINTEAFF

length: 13
V: TRBV5-5
size: NA
J: TRBJ1-2
D: TRBD1
DNA: TGTGCCAGCACCCTCGACAGGGCTAGGGGCTACACCTTC
CDR3: CASTLDRARGYTF

length: 11
V: TRBV7-3
size: NA
J: TRBJ2-3
D: TRBD2
DNA: TGTGCCAGCAGCTTAGGGACTAAAAAGTATTTT
CDR3: CASSLGTKKYF

length: 14
V: TRBV29-1
size: few
J: TRBJ2-1
D: TRBD1
DNA: TGCAGCGTACGATTGGACAGGGGTATAGTTGAGCAGTTCTTC
CDR3: CSVRLDRGIVEQFF

length: 15
V: TRBV5-1
size: NA
J: TRBJ1-4
D: NA
DNA: TGCGCCAGCAGCTTGGGGGCAGGGCTCAATGAAAAACTGTTTTTT
CDR3: CASSLGAGLNEKLFF

length: 14
V: TRBV18
size: NA
J: TRBJ2-7
D: NA
DNA: TGTGCCAGCTCACCGATGACAGGACTGTACGAGCAGTACTTC
CDR3: CASSPMTGLYEQYF

length: 14
V: TRBV6-1
size: few
J: TRBJ1-4
D: TRBD1
DNA: TGTGCCAGCAGTGAAGACAGGGGGGGGGAAAAACTGTTTTTT
CDR3: CASSEDRGGEKLFF

length: 14
V: TRBV6-1
size: few
J: TRBJ2-7
D: NA
DNA: TGTGCCGCCGCACCCGTACTAGACGCCTACGAGCAGTACTTC
CDR3: CAAAPVLDAYEQYF

length: 12
V: TRBV10-2
size: NA
J: TRBJ2-5
D: NA
DNA: TGCGCCAGCAGTGTCCAACAAGAGACCCAGTACTTC
CDR3: CASSVQQETQYF

length: 13
V: TRBV5-1
size: NA
J: TRBJ1-1
D: NA
DNA: TGCGCCAGCAGCCCGCGGGGCGACACTGAAGCTTTCTTT
CDR3: CASSPRGDTEAFF

length: 13
V: TRBV2
size: NA
J: TRBJ2-3
D: NA
DNA: TGTGCCAGCAACCAGAGGGACACAGATACGCAGTATTTT
CDR3: CASNQRDTDTQYF

length: 14
V: TRBV6-1
size: NA
J: TRBJ1-5
D: NA
DNA: TGTGCCAGCACCCTAGGGCCGGAGGGACAGCCCCAGCATTTT
CDR3: CASTLGPEGQPQHF

length: 14
V: TRBV7-6
size: NA
J: TRBJ2-2
D: NA
DNA: TGTGCCAGCAGCACCCCTAAGATCACCGGGGAGCTGTTTTTT
CDR3: CASSTPKITGELFF

length: 15
V: TRBV19
size: NA
J: TRBJ2-7
D: TRBD1
DNA: TGTGCCAGTAGTATAGTGTTTAGGGGGCTCGGCGAGCAGTACTTC
CDR3: CASSIVFRGLGEQYF

length: 19
V: TRBV19
size: NA
J: TRBJ1-1
D: TRBD1
DNA: TGTGCCAGTAGGCCTCGATCCGGGACAGGGGATTTCTTGAACACTGAAGCTTTCTTT
CDR3: CASRPRSGTGDFLNTEAFF

length: 13
V: TRBV4-3
size: few
J: TRBJ2-7
D: NA
DNA: TGCGCCAGCAGCCAGGACTACAGGTACGAGCAGTACTTC
CDR3: CASSQDYRYEQYF

length: 11
V: TRBV30
size: NA
J: TRBJ1-2
D: NA
DNA: TGTGCCTGGAGTCAACAGTATGGCTACACCTTC
CDR3: CAWSQQYGYTF

length: 17
V: TRBV10-3
size: NA
J: TRBJ2-1
D: TRBD2
DNA: TGTGCCATCAGTGAGGATTTAGCGGGGAGGCTCTACAATGAGCAGTTCTTC
CDR3: CAISEDLAGRLYNEQFF